This T cell receptor beta chain is drawn from a study of T cells in Graves' hyperthyroidism and ophthalmopathy. Study-wide points: Most thyroid clonotypes expanded above 0.001 appeared in blood too.

TCR beta CDR3 sequences were amplified from RNA transcripts. An initial round of RT-PCR targeting the TCR CDR3 relied on the HTBI primer set. TCRdb analysed the multiplex PCR reads with MiXCR anew, one entry per CDR3 protein. The repertoire consists of around 500,000 distinct CDR3 sequences, with roughly 22% occurring once and the leading ten covering less than 65%. This clonotype was seen a handful of times. Its antigen is still unknown. In the ophthalmopathy cohort, Clinical Activity Score was at least 3, NOSPECS grade at least 4, and duration under 3 months. Clinical symptoms, serum thyroxine and TRAb, thyroid ultrasound and orbital computed tomography together formed the diagnostic basis. This clonotype was obtained from an older woman with Graves' ophthalmopathy. Material: blood.

CDR3 sequence: CASSEPRATQYF. The DNA of the CDR3 is TGTGCCAGCAGCGAGCCCCGGGCTACGCAGTATTTT. This chain connects TRBV9 to TRBJ2-3; the D is unclear. This CDR3 is 12 amino acids long. V was pared by 3 bases and J by 8 bases, with 10 bases between. CDR1 SGDLS and CDR2 YYNGEE come from the germline V gene.